This entry concerns a single TCR beta chain. Its antigen is currently unknown. This CDR3 region has 12 residues. Per the germline V gene, CDR1 is SGHTA and CDR2 is FQGNSA. Deletions cut 3 bases from V and 3 bases from J, with 6 bases between. Produced via immunoSEQ multiplex PCR; TCRdb's table is partial and in-frame only. This table has 2 million to 2.5 million clones, almost 96% appearing once. The sample is drawn from a study of shared clonotypes between healthy human individuals. Study context: Each donor's CD4 naive and CD4 memory cells filled three plates apiece, CD8 naive two, and CD8 memory one. Study-wide findings and caveats: Sorted-subset samples were not fully sequenced, rarefaction indicated.

Input material: naive CD4+ T cells sorted from blood. Subset defined: CD45RA+ positively selected. The V gene is TRBV7-2, the J gene TRBJ2-7; weak D call: TRBD2 (5 bases). The TCR originated in a man younger than 35 in good health. DNA for the CDR3: TGTGCCAGCAGCTTTACTAGCTACGAGCAGTACTTC. Its protein product is CASSFTSYEQYF.